This TCR beta chain is from a study of T cells after posttransplantation cyclophosphamide. The CDR3 contains 14 residues. CDR1 is LGHNA and CDR2 is YSLEER in the germline V gene. The germline V and J ends were trimmed by 0 bases and 9 bases, with 12 bases remaining between them. Assay: immunoSEQ multiplex PCR; the TCRdb copy retains only in-frame clones and omits some. This table has 10,000 to 12,000 clones, approximately 89% appearing once. Treatment was busulfan-fludarabine conditioning, a marrow graft, and cyclophosphamide on days +3 and +4. This clone has more than one count but fewer than ten. The gene calls are TRBV4-3 and TRBJ2-1; the D gene is possibly TRBD1 (6 bases). This clonotype was sampled from a male patient aged 25 to 39 who received an allogeneic stem cell transplant from a related donor, was CMV-positive, and had acute GVHD only. T cells may partly derive from the graft donor. Sample: CD4+ T cells sorted from PBMCs, taken after allogeneic stem cell transplant with posttransplant cyclophosphamide. CDR3 region: CASSQDPTGLEQFF. CDR3 bases: TGCGCCAGCAGCCAAGACCCGACAGGCCTTGAGCAGTTCTTC.